The entry below describes one T cell receptor beta chain. This record belongs to a study of blood T cell repertoires in COVID-19. Study-wide background: The samples span acute and convalescent COVID-19 from the United States, Italy and Spain. Sources were T cells, B-cell-depleted T cells, or PBMCs; the material itself was cDNA or gDNA.

Seattle cases were enrolled at active infection and followed longitudinally. Germline-derived CDR1 and CDR2 are LGHDT and YNNKEL (reference sequence). The J segment lost 1 base and the V segment lost 1 base, leaving 4 bases of the junction unmatched. The CDR3 length is 15 residues. In the original processing: Reference gene primer amplification yielded estimated nucleated cell counts. Only in-frame clones appear in the TCRdb table, and some are missing; sequencing was by immunoSEQ multiplex PCR. That table is the source of V, J and clone size, and D and trimming were worked out from the DNA. In the table there are fewer than 200,000 clones, roughly 76% of which are singletons.

Sequencing used peripheral blood. The J gene is TRBJ2-7, the V gene TRBV3-1 (or the pseudogene TRBV3-2); 7 nucleotides agree with TRBD2. This receptor was obtained from a woman aged 40 to 50 with COVID-19, enrolled during active disease. In DNA form, the CDR3 reads TGTGCCAGCAGCCAAGGGCTAGCGGTATCCTACGAGCAGTACTTC. Translating gives CASSQGLAVSYEQYF.